A single sample is the source of the 31 T cell receptor beta chains below, sequenced in a study of circulating CD8 cells and anti-PD-1 response in melanoma. TCR libraries were prepared from roughly 15 ng of total RNA with the QIAseq Immune Repertoire TCR panel. TCRdb itself ran the reads through MiXCR, one entry per CDR3 protein. Here the sample spans a few hundred distinct CDR3 sequences, over 5.5% being singletons. Four subsets defined by PD-1 and/or TIGIT were sorted from live CD3+CD8+TCRalphabeta+ cells. The sequenced sample was CD8+ T cells from PBMCs, obtained at baseline or after one month of anti-PD-1 therapy (not recorded which). Every receptor here comes from a human donor with melanoma.

In this sample, this clonotype turned up a few times. This could be a read error, since a much larger clone is one nucleotide away. V and J are TRBV28 and TRBJ2-7, with 9 bases lining up with TRBD2. Germline V gives CDR1 MDHEN, CDR2 SYDVKM. The CDR3 totals 15 residues. V was pared by 6 bases and J by 1 base, with 7 bases of the junction left unmatched. In DNA form, the CDR3 reads TGTGCCAGCAGGAAGATAGCGGGAGTATCCTACGAGCAGTACTTC. The encoded protein is CASRKIAGVSYEQYF. Full variable domain (remainder filled in from reference TRBV28 and TRBJ2-7): DVKVTQSSRYLVKRTGEKVFLECVQDMDHENMFWYRQDPGLGLRLIYFSYDVKMKEKGDIPEGYSVSREKKERFSLILESASTNQTSMYLCASRKIAGVSYEQYFGPGTRLTVT.

By its share, this clonotype is large. The chain links TRBV19 to TRBJ2-7; 7 positions match TRBD1. J gave up 3 bases and V 6 bases, and 14 bases lay outside the gene matches. Germline V lookup: CDR1 LNHDA, CDR2 SQIVND (reference sequence). The CDR3 loop spans 16 amino acids. CDR3 protein: CASSLSAGTASYEQYF. The CDR3 bases are TGTGCCAGTAGCCTCTCCGCCGGGACAGCCAGCTACGAGCAGTACTTC.

By sample share, this clonotype is large. CDR3 coding DNA: TGCAGCGTAGGACAGGGTCGGAATGAAAAACTGTTTTTT. Translated: CSVGQGRNEKLFF. This chain links TRBV29-1 with TRBJ1-4, with 8 bases fitting TRBD1. Germline CDR1 and CDR2: SQVTM and ANQGSEA. The J segment lost 5 bases and the V segment lost 6 bases, leaving 5 bases of the junction unmatched. The CDR3 runs to 13 residues.

This clonotype is classed as large. This chain uses TRBV19 with TRBJ2-1, with 7 bases matching TRBD2. Germline V gene data show CDR1 as LNHDA and CDR2 as SQIVND (reference sequence). The CDR3 has 17 amino acids. The J segment lost 6 bases and the V segment lost 3 bases, leaving 14 bases of the junction unmatched. CDR3 amino acids: CASSMGPPGLSLNEQFF. CDR3 DNA sequence: TGTGCCAGTAGTATGGGACCCCCGGGACTATCTCTCAATGAGCAGTTCTTC.

This clonotype is termed medium-sized. The chain uses TRBV27 and TRBJ1-5, with D possibly TRBD1 on 5 matching bases. The CDR3 covers 14 residues. Trimming shortened V by 4 bases and J by 6 bases, and 13 bases separated the two germline ends. CDR1 is MNHEY, CDR2 SMNVEV, per germline (reference sequence). CDR3 DNA sequence: TGTGCCAGCAGTTCAACAGGACATTCTCAGCCCCAGCATTTT. Its translation: CASSSTGHSQPQHF.

This clonotype is classed as large. The rearrangement links TRBV20-1 to TRBJ2-1, with 8 bases lining up with TRBD2. The V gene's germline CDR1 is DFQATT and CDR2 SNEGSKA (reference sequence). The V segment lost 1 base and the J segment 3 bases; nucleotides outside the gene matches: 14. The CDR3 is 18 amino acids. The CDR3 DNA reads as TGCAGTGCTAGAGGCGACGTCCGACTAGCGATCTACTACAATGAGCAGTTCTTC. This codes for CSARGDVRLAIYYNEQFF.

This clonotype is labeled as large. The chain couples TRBV19 to TRBJ2-1; 7 bases map to TRBD2. This CDR3 comprises 16 residues. Trimming at V came to 7 bases and at J to 9 bases, leaving 18 bases not matched to a gene. The germline gives CDR1 LNHDA, CDR2 SQIVND (reference sequence). The CDR3 DNA follows: TGTGCCAGTACTGATACCGGGACTACGGTAGGCCTTGAGCAGTTCTTC. Its protein is CASTDTGTTVGLEQFF.

In this sample, this clonotype is large. The chain links TRBV28 to TRBJ1-5; 8 bases fit TRBD1. Trimming at V came to 4 bases and at J to 4 bases, leaving 9 bases not matched to a gene. The CDR3 spans 16 residues. CDR1 and CDR2 (germline): MDHEN, SYDVKM. The CDR3 here is CASSSQGVFGNQPQHF. For the CDR3, the DNA is TGTGCCAGCAGTTCACAGGGGGTGTTTGGAAATCAGCCCCAGCATTTT.

This clonotype rates as medium-sized. This chain connects TRBV20-1 to TRBJ2-3; a weak D match, TRBD2 (6 bases). V lost 8 bases and J 0 bases, leaving 15 bases between the germline ends. The V gene's germline CDR1 is DFQATT and CDR2 SNEGSKA (reference sequence). The CDR3 consists of 14 residues. The CDR3 here is CSTGGASSTDTQYF. CDR3 in DNA: TGCAGTACAGGCGGGGCCTCTAGCACAGATACGCAGTATTTT.

This clonotype is hyperexpanded in the sample. The rearrangement links TRBV24-1 to TRBJ2-3; tentatively, D is TRBD2 (6 bases). This CDR3 has 15 residues. V was pared by 3 bases and J by 7 bases, with 16 bases between. CDR1 is KGHDR, CDR2 SFDVKD, per germline. CDR3 sequence reads: CATSDEGWGGNTQYF. The CDR3 nucleotides read TGTGCCACCAGTGATGAGGGTTGGGGCGGGAATACGCAGTATTTT.

This clonotype is termed large. The chain combines TRBV25-1 with TRBJ2-7; 8 bases map to TRBD2. V shed 3 bases and J 2 bases; nucleotides not matched to a gene: 12. The CDR3 is made up of 17 amino acids. Germline assignment: CDR1 MGHDK and CDR2 SYGVNS. The CDR3 DNA reads as TGTGCCAGCAGTGAGGATCCCCGGGAGGGTATTGCCTACGAGCAGTACTTC. It is translated as CASSEDPREGIAYEQYF.

This clonotype was detected a few times. Its ends do not fully match the called genes, so a read error is possible. V usage is TRBV5-6 and J usage is TRBJ2-3, with 9 bases lining up with TRBD2. The germline gives CDR1 SGHDT, CDR2 YYEEEE. The CDR3 consists of 17 residues. CDR3 DNA sequence: TGTGCCAGCAGCTTGTCGTCTAGCGGGACGCGCACAGATACGCAGTATTTC. It encodes CASSLSSSGTRTDTQYF.

This clonotype ranks as medium-sized. V usage is TRBV12-3 or TRBV12-4 and J usage is TRBJ2-1; D is perhaps TRBD1 or TRBD2 (5 bases each). This CDR3 contains 13 residues. Between the trimmed V and J ends, which lost 6 bases and 4 bases, there was a span of 10 bases. CDR3 nucleotides: TGTGCCAGCAGCAGGGACCCTTACAATGAGCAGTTCTTC. It translates to CASSRDPYNEQFF.

This clonotype is medium-sized. This chain uses TRBV5-1 with TRBJ2-7, with D perhaps TRBD2 (5 bases). The CDR3 consists of 13 residues. Trimming pared 3 bases from V and 7 bases from J, leaving 14 bases between. CDR1 and CDR2 from the germline V gene are SGHRS and YFSETQ. The CDR3 DNA follows: TGCGCCAGCAGCTCTGAACTTAGCGCAGAGCAGTACTTC. Its translation: CASSSELSAEQYF.

This clonotype was recorded a few times. A much larger clone sits a single nucleotide away, making a read error possible. This rearrangement joins TRBV20-1 to TRBJ1-5; no firm D call. There are 16 residues in the CDR3. Germline V gene lookup returns CDR1 DFQATT and CDR2 SNEGSKA (reference sequence). The CDR3 spells CSASSPALPSNRPQHF. In nucleotides, the CDR3 is TGCAGTGCTAGTAGTCCGGCCTTGCCGAGCAATCGGCCCCAGCATTTT.

In its sample, this clonotype ranks as medium-sized. Its ends do not fully match the called genes, so a read error is possible. DNA of the CDR3: TGTGCCAGCAGTGAATCGGCAGGAAATTCACCCCCCCACTTT. Its translation: CASSESAGNSPPHF. The chain has TRBV25-1 and TRBJ1-6; D call uncertain. The CDR3 totals 14 residues. Germline CDR1 reads MGHDK; CDR2 reads SYGVNS.

Relative to its sample, this clonotype is large. The rearrangement links TRBV25-1 to TRBJ2-7; TRBD1 or TRBD2 may be the D gene (5 bases each). The CDR3 totals 14 residues. Germline assignment: CDR1 MGHDK and CDR2 SYGVNS. V lost 3 bases and J 4 bases, leaving 13 bases between the germline ends. CDR3: CASSEPGQGYEQYF. The DNA of the CDR3 is TGTGCCAGCAGTGAGCCGGGGCAGGGATACGAGCAGTACTTC.

This chain connects TRBV24-1 to TRBJ2-3; 11 nucleotides align to TRBD2. V shed 3 bases and J 2 bases; nucleotides not matched to a gene: 3. The CDR3 extends over 16 amino acids. Germline-derived CDR1 and CDR2 are KGHDR and SFDVKD. The CDR3 bases are TGTGCCACCAGTGATGCGACTAGCGGGGCCACAGATACGCAGTATTTT. Translating it yields CATSDATSGATDTQYF.

The chain couples TRBV19 to TRBJ2-7; TRBD2 is a possible D gene (7 bases). CDR1 LNHDA and CDR2 SQIVND come from the germline V gene (reference sequence). V shed 3 bases and J shed 4 bases, with 10 bases lying between them. The CDR3 has 13 residues. Here the CDR3 reads CASSMGGPYEQYF. The CDR3 bases are TGTGCCAGTAGTATGGGGGGGCCGTACGAGCAGTACTTC. The full variable domain, rest sourced from reference TRBV19 and TRBJ2-7, is DGGITQSPKYLFRKEGQNVTLSCEQNLNHDAMYWYRQDPGQGLRLIYYSQIVNDFQKGDIAEGYSVSREKKESFPLTVTSAQKNPTAFYLCASSMGGPYEQYFGPGTRLTVT.

This clonotype was counted once. A much larger clone lies one base from this, so it may be a read error. This chain connects TRBV19 to TRBJ1-1, with a possible D match to TRBD1 (5 bases). Germline assignment: CDR1 LNHDA and CDR2 SQIVND (reference sequence). The CDR3 contains 13 residues. CDR3 in DNA: TGTGCCAGTAGTATCTCTGGCGGGACTGAAGCTCTCTTT. Its translation: CASSISGGTEALF.

Relative to its sample, this clonotype is medium-sized. The chain is built from TRBV7-2 and TRBJ2-1, with 7 nucleotides matching TRBD2. The germline V gene has CDR1 SGHTA and CDR2 FQGNSA. Unmatched junction bases numbered 7, after V lost 1 base and J lost 4 bases. There are 16 residues in the CDR3. This CDR3 is CASSLDWRETYNEQFF. In DNA form, the CDR3 reads TGTGCCAGCAGCTTAGATTGGCGGGAGACATACAATGAGCAGTTCTTC.

By frequency in the sample, this clonotype is large. The rearrangement joins TRBV6-1 to TRBJ1-2; 9 bases line up with TRBD1. Trimming at V came to 6 bases and at J to 4 bases, leaving 6 bases not matched to a gene. Germline CDR1 MNHNS, CDR2 SASEGT. This CDR3 has 14 amino acids. The CDR3 region is CASSGTGPLYGYTF. CDR3 in DNA: TGTGCCAGCAGCGGGACAGGGCCTCTCTATGGCTACACCTTC.

This clonotype ranks as large (0.1 to 1%). V gene TRBV29-1 combines with J gene TRBJ1-3, with D tentatively TRBD1 (6 bases). Trimming cost V 0 bases and J 0 bases, with 12 bases left between them. The CDR3 has 16 residues. CDR1 and CDR2 (germline): SQVTM, ANQGSEA. The CDR3 DNA follows: TGCAGCGTTGAAGATCAGGGACATACCTCTGGAAACACCATATATTTT. It codes for CSVEDQGHTSGNTIYF.

This clonotype is medium-sized (0.01 to 0.1%) by share. The V and J genes are TRBV19 and TRBJ1-1; possible D gene TRBD1, 6 bases. Germline CDR1 and CDR2: LNHDA and SQIVND (reference sequence). The germline V and J ends were trimmed by 3 bases and 1 base, with 12 bases remaining between them. The CDR3 sequence is 15 residues long. This chain's CDR3 is CASSILTTGNTEAFF. Written as DNA, the CDR3 is TGTGCCAGTAGTATCCTTACGACAGGGAACACTGAAGCTTTCTTT.

By share, this clonotype counts as large. V gene TRBV9 combines with J gene TRBJ2-7, with 11 bases that match TRBD2. Trimming at V came to 0 bases and at J to 7 bases, leaving 9 bases not matched to a gene. The germline gives CDR1 SGDLS, CDR2 YYNGEE. The CDR3 runs 16 residues. This chain's CDR3 is CASSVDIAGGPGEQYF. In DNA, the CDR3 is TGTGCCAGCAGCGTAGATATAGCGGGAGGGCCGGGTGAGCAGTACTTC.

About this clonotype: A much larger clone lies a single base off, so this may be a read error. It is likely a read error, because the conserved phenylalanine at the end of the CDR3 is missing. The chain carries TRBV28 and TRBJ2-7, with no clear D. This CDR3 has 16 amino acids. Germline CDR1 and CDR2: MDHEN and SYDVKM. Trimming shortened V by 3 bases and J by 3 bases, and 18 bases separated the two germline ends. As DNA, the CDR3 is TGTGCCAGCAGTTTCGCCCTGACTTACCCGAGCTACGAGCAGTACTCC. Its protein product is CASSFALTYPSYEQYS.

To note about this clonotype: A much larger clone sits a single nucleotide away, making a read error possible. The chain carries TRBV20-1 and TRBJ1-5; D is ambiguous. The germline CDR1 and CDR2 sequences are DFQATT and SNEGSKA (reference sequence). The V end was cut by 3 bases, the J end by 2 bases, with 17 bases between. The CDR3 runs to 16 residues. This CDR3 is CSASSPALPCNQPQHF. For the CDR3, the DNA is TGCAGTGCTAGTAGTCCGGCCTTGCCGTGCAATCAGCCCCAGCATTTT.

The chain carries TRBV30 and TRBJ2-6; D perhaps matches TRBD1 (6 bases). The CDR3 contains 13 residues. The ends were cut back, 8 bases at V and 3 bases at J, with 11 bases in the middle. Germline CDR1 GTSNPN, CDR2 SVGIG (reference sequence). In nucleotides, the CDR3 is TGTGCCAGGGACACTAGTGGGGCCAACGTCCTGACTTTC. Protein sequence: CARDTSGANVLTF.

V gene TRBV28 combines with J gene TRBJ2-7; a weak D match, TRBD1 (7 bases). Trimming left V 6 bases short and J 10 bases short, with 16 bases between. Per germline, CDR1 MDHEN and CDR2 SYDVKM. This CDR3 is 12 amino acids long. CDR3: CASSFDRAGQYF. The CDR3 nucleotides are TGTGCCAGCAGCTTCGACAGGGCGGGACAGTACTTC.

In this sample, this clonotype is large. The rearrangement links TRBV29-1 to TRBJ2-5; D is possibly TRBD1 (6 bases). Trimming took 7 bases from V and 3 from J, leaving 9 bases between them. Germline CDR1 reads SQVTM; CDR2 reads ANQGSEA. CDR3 length: 11 residues. CDR3: CSAGGEETQYF. In DNA, the CDR3 is TGCAGCGCTGGGGGCGAAGAGACCCAGTACTTC.

By share, this clonotype ranks as large (0.1 to 1%). The chain is built from TRBV9 and TRBJ2-5, with D hard to call. Trimming took off 0 bases at V and 2 bases at J, with 8 bases between the two ends. The CDR3 is 14 amino acids. The V gene's germline CDR1 is SGDLS and CDR2 YYNGEE. CDR3 loop: CASSVGAGQETQYF. Written as DNA, the CDR3 is TGTGCCAGCAGCGTAGGGGCCGGTCAAGAGACCCAGTACTTC.